The T cell receptor (beta chain) under discussion was sequenced for a study of T cell changes during pregnancy in multiple sclerosis. Produced via immunoSEQ multiplex PCR; TCRdb's table is partial and in-frame only. Here the sample spans some 74,000 clones, approximately 92% being singletons. The germline V gene has CDR1 LGHNA and CDR2 YNFKEQ. CDR3 size: 18 residues. V trimming: 0 bases; J trimming: 4 bases; junction bases outside the gene matches: 12. This TCR came from a female donor in good health, enrolled as a control in a pregnancy study. Sequencing was performed on peripheral blood, taken after pregnancy. This chain connects TRBV4-2 to TRBJ2-7; 10 bases align to TRBD2. In nucleotides, the CDR3 is TGTGCCAGCAGCCAAGATTTAACAAGCGGGGGGGCCGATTACGAGCAGTACTTC. It specifies CASSQDLTSGGADYEQYF.